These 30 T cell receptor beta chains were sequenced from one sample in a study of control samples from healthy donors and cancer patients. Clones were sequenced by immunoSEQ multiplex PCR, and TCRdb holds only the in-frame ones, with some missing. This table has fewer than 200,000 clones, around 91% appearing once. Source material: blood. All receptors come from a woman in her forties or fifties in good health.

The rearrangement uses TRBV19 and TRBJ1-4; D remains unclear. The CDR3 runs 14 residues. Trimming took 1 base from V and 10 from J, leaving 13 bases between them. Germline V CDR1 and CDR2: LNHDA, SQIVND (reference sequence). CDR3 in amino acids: CASSIGGSGVKLFF. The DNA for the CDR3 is TGTGCCAGTAGTATAGGAGGATCCGGGGTAAAACTGTTTTTT. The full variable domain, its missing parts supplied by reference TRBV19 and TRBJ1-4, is DGGITQSPKYLFRKEGQNVTLSCEQNLNHDAMYWYRQDPGQGLRLIYYSQIVNDFQKGDIAEGYSVSREKKESFPLTVTSAQKNPTAFYLCASSIGGSGVKLFFGSGTQLSVL.

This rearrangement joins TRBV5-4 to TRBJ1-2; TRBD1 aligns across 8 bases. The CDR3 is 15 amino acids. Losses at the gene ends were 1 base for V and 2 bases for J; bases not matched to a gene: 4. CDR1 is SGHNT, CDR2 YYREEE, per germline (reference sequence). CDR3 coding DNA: TGTGCCAGCAGCTTGCCGGACAGGGCCAACTATGGCTACACCTTC. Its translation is CASSLPDRANYGYTF. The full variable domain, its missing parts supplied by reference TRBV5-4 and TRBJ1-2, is ETGVTQSPTHLIKTRGQQVTLRCSSQSGHNTVSWYQQALGQGPQFIFQYYREEENGRGNFPPRFSGLQFPNYSSELNVNALELDDSALYLCASSLPDRANYGYTFGSGTRLTVV.

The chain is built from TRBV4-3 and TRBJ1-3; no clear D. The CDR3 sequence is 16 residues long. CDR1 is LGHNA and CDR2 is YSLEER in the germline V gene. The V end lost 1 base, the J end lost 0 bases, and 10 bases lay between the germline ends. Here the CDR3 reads CASSQGAQSSGNTIYF. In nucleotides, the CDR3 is TGCGCCAGCAGCCAAGGAGCTCAGAGCTCTGGAAACACCATATATTTT.

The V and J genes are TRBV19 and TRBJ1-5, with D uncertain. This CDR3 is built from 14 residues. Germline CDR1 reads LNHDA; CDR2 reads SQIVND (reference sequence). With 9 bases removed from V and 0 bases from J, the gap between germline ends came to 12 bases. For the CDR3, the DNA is TGTGCCAGCAAACGTTCGCTTAGCAATCAGCCCCAGCATTTT. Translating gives CASKRSLSNQPQHF. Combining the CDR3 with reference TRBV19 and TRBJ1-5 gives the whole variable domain DGGITQSPKYLFRKEGQNVTLSCEQNLNHDAMYWYRQDPGQGLRLIYYSQIVNDFQKGDIAEGYSVSREKKESFPLTVTSAQKNPTAFYLCASKRSLSNQPQHFGDGTRLSIL.

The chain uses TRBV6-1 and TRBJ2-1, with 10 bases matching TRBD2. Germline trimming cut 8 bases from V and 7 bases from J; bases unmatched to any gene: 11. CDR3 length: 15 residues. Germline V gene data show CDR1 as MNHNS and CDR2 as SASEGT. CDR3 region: CASHRDSGRWNEQFF. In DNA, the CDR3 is TGTGCCAGCCACAGGGATAGCGGGAGGTGGAATGAGCAGTTCTTC.

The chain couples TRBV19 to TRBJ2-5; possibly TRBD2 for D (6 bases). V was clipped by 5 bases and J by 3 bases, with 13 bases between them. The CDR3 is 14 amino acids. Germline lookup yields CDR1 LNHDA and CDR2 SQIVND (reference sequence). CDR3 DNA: TGTGCCAGTAGTCTCGGGACTTTCAAAGAGACCCAGTACTTC. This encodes CASSLGTFKETQYF. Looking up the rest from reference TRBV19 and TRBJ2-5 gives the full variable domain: DGGITQSPKYLFRKEGQNVTLSCEQNLNHDAMYWYRQDPGQGLRLIYYSQIVNDFQKGDIAEGYSVSREKKESFPLTVTSAQKNPTAFYLCASSLGTFKETQYFGPGTRLLVL.

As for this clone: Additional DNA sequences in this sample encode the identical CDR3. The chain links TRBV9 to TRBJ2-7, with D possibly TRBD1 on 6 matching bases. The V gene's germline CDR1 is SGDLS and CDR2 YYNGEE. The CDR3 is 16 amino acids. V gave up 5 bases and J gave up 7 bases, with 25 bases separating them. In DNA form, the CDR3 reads TGTGCCAGCAGTCGAGGAGGTGGGGGCCTTAGAGGGGAGCAGTACTTC. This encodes CASSRGGGGLRGEQYF.

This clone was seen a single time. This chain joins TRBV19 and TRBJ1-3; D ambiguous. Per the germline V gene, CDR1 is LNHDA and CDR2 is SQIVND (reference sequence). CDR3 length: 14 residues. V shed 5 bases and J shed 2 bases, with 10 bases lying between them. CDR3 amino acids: CASSGRTAGNTIYF. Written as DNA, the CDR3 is TGTGCCAGTAGTGGACGGACGGCTGGAAACACCATATATTTT.

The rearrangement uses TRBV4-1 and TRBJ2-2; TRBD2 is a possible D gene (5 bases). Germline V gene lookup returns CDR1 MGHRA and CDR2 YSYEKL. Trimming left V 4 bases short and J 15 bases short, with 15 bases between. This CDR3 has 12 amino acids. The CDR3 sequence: CASSPYEGVMFF. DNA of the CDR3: TGCGCCAGCAGCCCCTACGAGGGAGTGATGTTTTTT.

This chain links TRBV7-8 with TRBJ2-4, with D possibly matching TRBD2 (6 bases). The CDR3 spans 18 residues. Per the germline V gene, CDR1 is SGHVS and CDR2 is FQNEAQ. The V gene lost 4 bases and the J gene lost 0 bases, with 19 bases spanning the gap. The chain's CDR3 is CASSSPRGANLAKNIQYF. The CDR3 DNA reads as TGTGCCAGCAGCTCCCCGCGGGGAGCTAACCTAGCCAAAAACATTCAGTACTTC.

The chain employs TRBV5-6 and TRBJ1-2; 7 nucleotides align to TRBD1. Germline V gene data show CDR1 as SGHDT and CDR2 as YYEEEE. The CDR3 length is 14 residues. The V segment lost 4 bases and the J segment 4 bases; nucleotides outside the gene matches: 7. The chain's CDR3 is CASSGAGGSYGYTF. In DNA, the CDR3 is TGTGCCAGCAGCGGCGCAGGGGGGTCCTATGGCTACACCTTC.

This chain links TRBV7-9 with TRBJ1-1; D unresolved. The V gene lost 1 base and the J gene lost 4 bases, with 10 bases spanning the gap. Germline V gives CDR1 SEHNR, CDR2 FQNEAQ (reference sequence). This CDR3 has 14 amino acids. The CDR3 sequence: CASSLVGLSTEAFF. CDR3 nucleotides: TGTGCCAGCAGCTTAGTGGGGTTGAGCACTGAAGCTTTCTTT.

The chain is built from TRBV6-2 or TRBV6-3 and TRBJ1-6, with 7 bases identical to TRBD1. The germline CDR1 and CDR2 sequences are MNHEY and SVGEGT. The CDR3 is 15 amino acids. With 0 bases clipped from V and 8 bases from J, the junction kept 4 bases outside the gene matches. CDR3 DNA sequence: TGTGCCAGCAGTTACTCGGCCAGGGGGGATTCACCCCTCCACTTT. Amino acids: CASSYSARGDSPLHF.

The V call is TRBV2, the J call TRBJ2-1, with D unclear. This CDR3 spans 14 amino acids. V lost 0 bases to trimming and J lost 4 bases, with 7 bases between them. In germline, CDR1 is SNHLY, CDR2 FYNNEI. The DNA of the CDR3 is TGTGCCAGCAGTGAAGCGTCAGTTTACAATGAGCAGTTCTTC. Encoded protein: CASSEASVYNEQFF.

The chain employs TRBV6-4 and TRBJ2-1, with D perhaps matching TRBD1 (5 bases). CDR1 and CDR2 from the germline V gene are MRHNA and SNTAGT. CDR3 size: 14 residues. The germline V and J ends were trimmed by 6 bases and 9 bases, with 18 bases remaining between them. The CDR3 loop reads CASSMTDDLGEQFF. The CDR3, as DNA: TGTGCCAGCAGCATGACAGACGATCTTGGTGAGCAGTTCTTC.

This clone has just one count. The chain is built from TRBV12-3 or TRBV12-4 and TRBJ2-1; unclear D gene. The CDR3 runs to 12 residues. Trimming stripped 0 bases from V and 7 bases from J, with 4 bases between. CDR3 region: CASSLAGNEQFF. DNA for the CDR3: TGTGCCAGCAGTTTAGCAGGGAATGAGCAGTTCTTC.

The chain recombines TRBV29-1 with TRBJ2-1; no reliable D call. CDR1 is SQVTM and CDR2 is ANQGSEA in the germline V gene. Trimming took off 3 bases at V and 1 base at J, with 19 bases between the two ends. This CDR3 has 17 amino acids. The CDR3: CSVELQTPARSYNEQFF. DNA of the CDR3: TGCAGCGTTGAGCTCCAGACTCCCGCTAGGTCCTACAATGAGCAGTTCTTC.

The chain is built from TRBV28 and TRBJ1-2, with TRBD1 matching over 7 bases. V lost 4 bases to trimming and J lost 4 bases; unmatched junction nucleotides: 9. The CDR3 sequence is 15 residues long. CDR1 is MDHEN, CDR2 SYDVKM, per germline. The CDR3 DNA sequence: TGTGCCAGCAGTTCCGGAACAGGGGCTACCTATGGCTACACCTTC. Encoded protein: CASSSGTGATYGYTF.

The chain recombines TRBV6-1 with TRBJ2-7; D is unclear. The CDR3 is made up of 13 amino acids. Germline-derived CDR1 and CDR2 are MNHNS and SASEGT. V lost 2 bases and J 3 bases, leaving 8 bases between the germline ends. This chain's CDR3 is CASSERLHYEQYF. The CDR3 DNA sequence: TGTGCCAGCAGTGAACGGCTTCACTACGAGCAGTACTTC.

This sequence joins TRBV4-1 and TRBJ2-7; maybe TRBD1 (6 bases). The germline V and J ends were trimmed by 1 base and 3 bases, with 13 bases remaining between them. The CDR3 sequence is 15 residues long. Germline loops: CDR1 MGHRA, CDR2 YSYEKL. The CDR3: CASSQAGALDYEQYF. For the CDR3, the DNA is TGCGCCAGCAGCCAAGCAGGGGCCTTGGACTACGAGCAGTACTTC.

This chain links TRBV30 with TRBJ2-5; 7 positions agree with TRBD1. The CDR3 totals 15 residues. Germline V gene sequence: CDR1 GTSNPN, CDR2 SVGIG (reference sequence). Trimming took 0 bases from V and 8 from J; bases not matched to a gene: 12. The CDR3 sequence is CAWSVGTALDLTQYF. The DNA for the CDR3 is TGTGCCTGGAGTGTCGGGACAGCCCTAGATCTTACCCAGTACTTC.

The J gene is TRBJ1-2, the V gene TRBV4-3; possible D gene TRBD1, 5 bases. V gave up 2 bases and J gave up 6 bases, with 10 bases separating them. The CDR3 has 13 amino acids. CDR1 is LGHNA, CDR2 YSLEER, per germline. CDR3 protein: CASSQLGTDGYTF. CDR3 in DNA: TGCGCCAGCAGCCAACTGGGGACGGATGGCTACACCTTC.

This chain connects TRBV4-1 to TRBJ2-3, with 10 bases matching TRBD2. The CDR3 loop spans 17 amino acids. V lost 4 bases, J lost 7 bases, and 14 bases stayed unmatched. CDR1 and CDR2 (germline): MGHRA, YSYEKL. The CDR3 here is CASSPTAQRGGTHTQYF. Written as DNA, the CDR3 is TGCGCCAGCAGCCCCACCGCTCAGCGGGGGGGTACTCATACGCAGTATTTT.

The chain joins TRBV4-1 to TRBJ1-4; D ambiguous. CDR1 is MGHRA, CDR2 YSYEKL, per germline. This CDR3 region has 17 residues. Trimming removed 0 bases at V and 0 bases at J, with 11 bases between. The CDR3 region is CASSQELAVATNEKLFF. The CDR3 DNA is TGCGCCAGCAGCCAAGAGCTAGCGGTGGCAACTAATGAAAAACTGTTTTTT.

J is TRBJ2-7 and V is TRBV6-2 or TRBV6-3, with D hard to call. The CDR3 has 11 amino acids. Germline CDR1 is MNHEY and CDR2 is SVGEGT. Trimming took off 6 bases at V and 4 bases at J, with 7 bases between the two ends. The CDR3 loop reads CASSSKYEQYF. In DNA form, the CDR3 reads TGTGCCAGCAGCTCAAAATACGAGCAGTACTTC.

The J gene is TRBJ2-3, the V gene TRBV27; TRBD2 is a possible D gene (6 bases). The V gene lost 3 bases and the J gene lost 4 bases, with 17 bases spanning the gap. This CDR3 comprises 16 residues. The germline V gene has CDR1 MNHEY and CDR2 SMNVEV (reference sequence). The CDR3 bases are TGTGCCAGCAGTTTCCTAGCGCTCCCAGGAGCAGATACGCAGTATTTT. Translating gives CASSFLALPGADTQYF.

This CDR3 is CASSSSGTSNNSPLHF. The CDR3 DNA follows: TGCGCCAGCAGCTCCTCCGGGACATCCAATAATTCACCCCTCCACTTT. This chain uses TRBV5-1 with TRBJ1-6, with D possibly TRBD1 on 6 matching bases. The CDR3 contains 16 residues. V was cut by 3 bases and J by 5 bases, with 15 bases left in between. Germline V gene sequence: CDR1 SGHRS, CDR2 YFSETQ.

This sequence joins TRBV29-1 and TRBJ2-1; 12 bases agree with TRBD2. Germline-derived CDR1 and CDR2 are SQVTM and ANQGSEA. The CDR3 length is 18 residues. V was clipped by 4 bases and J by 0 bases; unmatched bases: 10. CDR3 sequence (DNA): TGCAGCGTTGGATCTCTAGCGGGAGGGGGGAGCTCCTACAATGAGCAGTTCTTC. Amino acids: CSVGSLAGGGSSYNEQFF.

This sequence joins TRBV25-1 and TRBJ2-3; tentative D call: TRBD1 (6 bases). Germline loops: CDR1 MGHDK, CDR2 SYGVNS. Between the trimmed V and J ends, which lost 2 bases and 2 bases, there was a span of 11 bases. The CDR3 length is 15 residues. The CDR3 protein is CASSEPRQATDTQYF. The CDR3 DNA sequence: TGTGCCAGCAGTGAACCACGACAGGCCACAGATACGCAGTATTTT.

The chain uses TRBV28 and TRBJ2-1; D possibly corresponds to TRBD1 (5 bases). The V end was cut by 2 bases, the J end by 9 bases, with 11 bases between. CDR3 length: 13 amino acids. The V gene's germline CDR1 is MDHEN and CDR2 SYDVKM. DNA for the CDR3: TGTGCCAGCAGTTTAGAAGGGGTGGGTGAGCAGTTCTTC. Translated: CASSLEGVGEQFF.